The 25 T cell receptor beta chains below come from one sample, sequenced in a study of Tregs in tolerant kidney transplant recipients. The protocol was immunoSEQ multiplex PCR, while the TCRdb copy is restricted to in-frame clones and leaves out a portion. The sample shows about 110,000 clones, around 90% of them seen only once. This sample comprised CD4+ T cells from blood, obtained before the transplant. Receptors originate from a human donor who received a combined kidney and bone marrow transplant.

The rearrangement links TRBV6-1 to TRBJ2-7; TRBD2 matches at 7 bases. Looked up from germline, CDR1 is MNHNS and CDR2 is SASEGT. CDR3 size: 12 residues. V lost 8 bases, J lost 2 bases, and 3 bases stayed unmatched. The CDR3 DNA follows: TGTGCCAGCGGGGCGGGGGCCTACGAGCAGTACTTC. It translates to CASGAGAYEQYF.

The chain couples TRBV2 to TRBJ1-1, with 8 bases matching TRBD1. Germline assignment: CDR1 SNHLY and CDR2 FYNNEI. Trimming at V came to 8 bases and at J to 11 bases, leaving 13 bases not matched to a gene. This CDR3 region has 13 residues. For the CDR3, the DNA is TGTGCCAGCCTACAAATCCCAGGGGGCACGGCTTTCTTT. This translates into CASLQIPGGTAFF. The entire variable domain, with the rest obtained from reference TRBV2 and TRBJ1-1, is as follows: EPEVTQTPSHQVTQMGQEVILRCVPISNHLYFYWYRQILGQKVEFLVSFYNNEISEKSEIFDDQFSVERPDGSNFTLKIRSTKLEDSAMYFCASLQIPGGTAFFGQGTRLTVV.

The rearrangement joins TRBV11-2 to TRBJ2-3; no clear D. Germline values: CDR1 SGHAT, CDR2 FQNNGV. The V end lost 4 bases, the J end lost 2 bases, and 10 bases lay between the germline ends. The CDR3 spans 14 residues. The CDR3 sequence: CASSSRPYTDTQYF. DNA of the CDR3: TGTGCCAGCAGCTCTAGGCCCTACACAGATACGCAGTATTTT.

The chain has TRBV7-9 and TRBJ2-1; D unresolved. V was pared by 5 bases and J by 0 bases, with 17 bases between. CDR1 and CDR2 (germline): SEHNR, FQNEAQ (reference sequence). This CDR3 has 17 amino acids. This CDR3 is CASSRLDSPSSYNEQFF. As DNA, the CDR3 is TGTGCCAGCAGCAGATTAGACTCCCCGAGCTCCTACAATGAGCAGTTCTTC.

In this sample, this clone turned up once. This chain uses TRBV5-1 with TRBJ2-2; 10 positions match TRBD1. Germline trimming cut 4 bases from V and 4 bases from J; bases unmatched to any gene: 4. There are 15 residues in the CDR3. Germline V gene sequence: CDR1 SGHRS, CDR2 YFSETQ. The chain's CDR3 is CASSIGTGATGELFF. The DNA of the CDR3 is TGCGCCAGCAGCATAGGGACAGGGGCCACCGGGGAGCTGTTTTTT.

The chain uses TRBV27 and TRBJ2-7, with 7 bases matching TRBD2. J gave up 2 bases and V 7 bases, and 26 bases lay outside the gene matches. Looked up from germline, CDR1 is MNHEY and CDR2 is SMNVEV (reference sequence). The CDR3 is made up of 20 amino acids. This chain's CDR3 is CASTLPPLPNPSGGTYEQYF. CDR3 DNA sequence: TGTGCCAGCACACTCCCCCCACTACCTAACCCTTCGGGGGGAACCTACGAGCAGTACTTC.

The chain employs TRBV18 and TRBJ1-4; D uncertain. CDR1 KGHSH and CDR2 LQKENI come from the germline V gene. This CDR3 is built from 15 residues. V dropped 6 bases and J dropped 5 bases, with 16 bases sitting between them. The CDR3 region is CASSPVDAGNEKLFF. The CDR3 DNA reads as TGTGCCAGCTCCCCCGTCGACGCGGGAAATGAAAAACTGTTTTTT.

The gene calls are TRBV4-2 and TRBJ1-2; possible D gene TRBD1, 5 bases. CDR1 and CDR2 from the germline V gene are LGHNA and YNFKEQ. V shed 3 bases and J shed 4 bases, with 18 bases lying between them. There are 16 residues in the CDR3. The CDR3 protein is CASSQAGWGGGYGYTF. The CDR3 region has the DNA TGTGCCAGCAGCCAGGCTGGGTGGGGGGGAGGCTATGGCTACACCTTC.

This clone is a singleton in its sample. The J gene is TRBJ2-2, the V gene TRBV9; D possibly corresponds to TRBD1 (5 bases). CDR1 and CDR2 (germline): SGDLS, YYNGEE. This CDR3 has 15 amino acids. Between the trimmed V and J ends, which lost 3 bases and 0 bases, there was a span of 9 bases. The CDR3 bases are TGTGCCAGCAGCGCAGGGCTAGCGAACACCGGGGAGCTGTTTTTT. It translates to CASSAGLANTGELFF.

This chain connects TRBV11-3 to TRBJ2-1; 9 nucleotides line up with TRBD2. The CDR3 is 13 amino acids. Per germline, CDR1 SGHNT and CDR2 YENEEA. J was trimmed by 7 bases and V by 5 bases; bases with no gene match: 3. This CDR3 reads CASSGGGVNEQFF. In DNA, the CDR3 is TGTGCCAGCAGCGGCGGGGGGGTGAATGAGCAGTTCTTC. Complete variable domain (other parts from reference TRBV11-3 and TRBJ2-1): EAGVVQSPRYKIIEKKQPVAFWCNPISGHNTLYWYLQNLGQGPELLIRYENEEAVDDSQLPKDRFSAERLKGVDSTLKIQPAELGDSAVYLCASSGGGVNEQFFGPGTRLTVL.

V is TRBV28 and J is TRBJ2-1; 10 positions agree with TRBD2. The junction had 7 bases not matched to a gene; V was cut back by 6 bases and J by 8 bases. CDR1 is MDHEN, CDR2 SYDVKM, per germline. The length of the CDR3 is 14 residues. Here the CDR3 reads CASRSGRAVDEQFF. For the CDR3, the DNA is TGTGCCAGCAGGAGCGGGAGGGCCGTCGATGAGCAGTTCTTC.

The rearrangement joins TRBV6-8 to TRBJ2-7; 7 nucleotides align to TRBD2. The CDR3 totals 12 residues. Germline CDR1 MNHGY, CDR2 SAAAGT. Germline trimming cut 7 bases from V and 7 bases from J; bases unmatched to any gene: 7. The CDR3 spells CASTHPGGEQYF. CDR3 bases: TGTGCCAGCACCCACCCGGGGGGAGAGCAGTACTTC.

The chain carries TRBV7-9 and TRBJ1-2; TRBD1 matches 10 bases. The CDR3 covers 17 residues. Germline V gives CDR1 SEHNR, CDR2 FQNEAQ (reference sequence). The V segment lost 3 bases and the J segment 4 bases; nucleotides outside the gene matches: 11. The CDR3 sequence is CASSFSGTGAVSYGYTF. CDR3 bases: TGTGCCAGCAGCTTCTCCGGGACAGGGGCGGTTAGCTATGGCTACACCTTC.

The chain employs TRBV5-6 and TRBJ1-2; 7 nucleotides match TRBD1. The CDR3 consists of 15 residues. Germline values: CDR1 SGHDT, CDR2 YYEEEE. The trim removed 6 bases at V and 8 bases at J, leaving 16 bases unmatched. The CDR3 region has the DNA TGTGCCAGCACCTCCGACAGGGTAATTGAGGGCGGCTACACCTTC. Translating gives CASTSDRVIEGGYTF.

The chain employs TRBV5-1 and TRBJ1-1; 7 positions agree with TRBD1. Germline CDR1 and CDR2: SGHRS and YFSETQ. Losses at the gene ends were 3 bases for V and 4 bases for J; bases not matched to a gene: 12. The CDR3 is 16 amino acids. The CDR3 DNA sequence: TGCGCCAGCAGCTCTTACAGGGGTGCGGCAGGCACTGAAGCTTTCTTT. Its protein product is CASSSYRGAAGTEAFF.

This clone was seen only once. The chain has TRBV6-6 and TRBJ1-1; 7 bases match TRBD1. CDR3 length equals 15 residues. Trimming at V came to 0 bases and at J to 0 bases, leaving 1 base not matched to a gene. The germline V gene encodes CDR1 MNHNY and CDR2 SVGAGI (reference sequence). Written as DNA, the CDR3 is TGTGCCAGCAGTTACTCGACAGGGATGAACACTGAAGCTTTCTTT. Translated: CASSYSTGMNTEAFF.

The rearrangement links TRBV7-8 to TRBJ1-2; tentative D call: TRBD1 (5 bases). CDR1 and CDR2 (germline): SGHVS, FQNEAQ. This CDR3 has 15 residues. V was shortened by 1 base and J by 2 bases, with 11 bases between the two germline ends. The CDR3 nucleotides are TGTGCCAGCAGCTTAGATCCCAGGGCCAACTATGGCTACACCTTC. Its translation is CASSLDPRANYGYTF.

This clone appeared a few times. The rearrangement links TRBV19 to TRBJ1-6; TRBD1 matches at 9 bases. The CDR3 is 14 residues long. The germline gives CDR1 LNHDA, CDR2 SQIVND (reference sequence). V shed 6 bases, J shed 5 bases, and the junction held 2 bases outside the gene matches. In DNA, the CDR3 is TGTGCCAGTAGACGGACAGGGGATAATTCACCCCTCCACTTT. Translation gives CASRRTGDNSPLHF.

The chain employs TRBV28 and TRBJ2-3, with 7 nucleotides matching TRBD2. CDR3 length: 17 amino acids. With V trimmed by 6 bases and J by 2 bases, 14 bases remained unmatched. The germline CDR1 and CDR2 sequences are MDHEN and SYDVKM. This CDR3 is CASRSTTGRIYTDTQYF. The CDR3 coding sequence is TGTGCCAGCAGGTCTACGACCGGGAGGATATACACAGATACGCAGTATTTT.

The chain has TRBV5-4 and TRBJ2-5, with 12 bases lining up with TRBD2. Germline-derived CDR1 and CDR2 are SGHNT and YYREEE (reference sequence). CDR3 length: 17 residues. The trim removed 4 bases at V and 0 bases at J, leaving 7 bases unmatched. The CDR3 sequence: CASSPPGLAGYQETQYF. The CDR3 region has the DNA TGTGCCAGCAGCCCCCCCGGACTAGCGGGGTACCAAGAGACCCAGTACTTC.

V gene TRBV4-2 combines with J gene TRBJ1-2; tentatively, D is TRBD1 (5 bases). This CDR3 contains 14 residues. CDR1 LGHNA and CDR2 YNFKEQ come from the germline V gene. Trimming took 3 bases from V and 8 from J, leaving 16 bases between them. CDR3 in amino acids: CASSQAWGVEGYTF. CDR3 coding DNA: TGTGCCAGCAGCCAGGCCTGGGGGGTAGAGGGCTACACCTTC.

The chain uses TRBV27 and TRBJ2-3, with a tentative D call TRBD1 (6 bases). The CDR3 runs 13 residues. Looked up from germline, CDR1 is MNHEY and CDR2 is SMNVEV (reference sequence). Trimming took 8 bases from V and 5 from J, leaving 14 bases between them. The CDR3 nucleotides read TGTGCCAGCCACCTACAAGGGGGAGATACGCAGTATTTT. Protein sequence: CASHLQGGDTQYF.

This sequence joins TRBV2 and TRBJ2-3; 7 nucleotides match TRBD2. V was clipped by 5 bases and J by 4 bases; unmatched bases: 6. Germline CDR1 reads SNHLY; CDR2 reads FYNNEI. The CDR3 consists of 14 residues. The CDR3 loop is CASSRGRAADTQYF. CDR3 coding DNA: TGTGCCAGCAGTCGTGGGAGGGCCGCAGATACGCAGTATTTT.

The V gene is TRBV19, the J gene TRBJ1-3; no firm D call. Deletions cut 4 bases from V and 1 base from J, with 14 bases between. The germline gives CDR1 LNHDA, CDR2 SQIVND (reference sequence). CDR3 size: 16 residues. CDR3 coding DNA: TGTGCCAGTAGTACACACCCTAGCCCTTCTGGAAACACCATATATTTT. Translated, it gives CASSTHPSPSGNTIYF.

This sequence joins TRBV7-2 and TRBJ2-7; no clear D. Trimming removed 7 bases at V and 4 bases at J, with 14 bases between. CDR3 length: 13 residues. CDR1 SGHTA and CDR2 FQGNSA come from the germline V gene. The CDR3 DNA follows: TGTGCCAGCACCCCCAGTGCCAATTACGAGCAGTACTTC. Translating gives CASTPSANYEQYF. Drawing the rest from reference TRBV7-2 and TRBJ2-7, the complete variable domain is GAGVSQSPSNKVTEKGKDVELRCDPISGHTALYWYRQSLGQGLEFLIYFQGNSAPDKSGLPSDRFSAERTGGSVSTLTIQRTQQEDSAVYLCASTPSANYEQYFGPGTRLTVT.